This is a list of T cell receptor beta chains from one sample in a study of blood T cell repertoires in COVID-19. This table comes from immunoSEQ multiplex PCR, and its TCRdb copy is limited to in-frame clones, with some not included. Counted here are hundreds of thousands of clones, 81% occurring once; the ten biggest clones make up roughly 8%. The source material was peripheral blood. The receptor source for this set is a woman at least 80 years old with acute or convalescent COVID-19. CDR3s include the opening cysteine and the closing phenylalanine or tryptophan. The D gene is left open where the match is weak. Expanded clones are given a class, and other clones once, few, many or no size at all.

v_call	d_call	clone_size	j_call	cdr3_nt	cdr3_aa
TRBV24-1	TRBD2	.	TRBJ2-7	TGTGCCACCAGTGCTTCTCTAGCGGGAGTTTCCGAGCAGTACTTC	CATSASLAGVSEQYF
TRBV24-1	TRBD1	.	TRBJ2-3	TGTGCCACCAGGGACAGGGGGCACACAGATACGCAGTATTTT	CATRDRGHTDTQYF
TRBV5-1	.	.	TRBJ1-6	TGCGCCCAGAGGACAGCCCCATCCCACTTT	CAQRTAPSHF
TRBV6-5	.	.	TRBJ1-2	TGTGCCAGCAGTTACTCGTCTTCAGGGATCTATGGCTACACCTTC	CASSYSSSGIYGYTF
TRBV6-5	TRBD2	.	TRBJ2-5	TGTGCCAGCAGAACTAGCGGCGAACAAGAGACCCAGTACTTC	CASRTSGEQETQYF
TRBV24-1	TRBD2	.	TRBJ2-3	TGTGCCACCAGTGATGCCGGGACTAGCGGGGCCCACCCTAGCACAGATACGCAGTATTTT	CATSDAGTSGAHPSTDTQYF
TRBV28	TRBD1	once	TRBJ1-2	TGTGCCAGCAGTTTAATGACAGGGGGGATGGGCTACACCTTC	CASSLMTGGMGYTF
TRBV2	.	.	TRBJ1-1	TGTGCCAGCGGAAGGGGCGTTTTAGGGAGGAGGAACACTGAAGCTTTCTTT	CASGRGVLGRRNTEAFF
TRBV28	.	.	TRBJ1-5	TGTGCCAGCAGTTTTAACTTCATTAGCAATCAGCCCCAGCATTTT	CASSFNFISNQPQHF
TRBV27	.	.	TRBJ2-1	TGTGCCAGCAGTCCACCCCCTGGGCGGGCGGTGAGCGAGCAGTTCTTC	CASSPPPGRAVSEQFF
TRBV28	.	.	TRBJ1-3	TGTGCCAGCAGTCCCCCAACAGGGAATGGAAACACCATATATTTT	CASSPPTGNGNTIYF
TRBV2	.	.	TRBJ2-7	TGTGCCAGCAGGGACAGTTTTTACGAGCAGTACTTC	CASRDSFYEQYF
TRBV19	TRBD1	.	TRBJ2-7	TGTGCCAGTAGTACCTTCCGGGACAGGCCCTACGAGCAGTACTTC	CASSTFRDRPYEQYF
TRBV30	.	.	TRBJ1-4	TGTGCCTGGACACCTGGAGCCACTAATGAAAAACTGTTTTTT	CAWTPGATNEKLFF
TRBV27	TRBD1	.	TRBJ1-1	TGTGCCAGCAGCCGACAGGGGGTGAACACTGAAGCTTTCTTT	CASSRQGVNTEAFF
TRBV19	TRBD2	.	TRBJ2-3	TGTGCCAGTCAGCGGGGAAGCACAGATACGCAGTATTTT	CASQRGSTDTQYF
TRBV29-1	TRBD1	.	TRBJ2-2	TGCAGCGTTCGACAGGGGGCCTCCACCGGGGAGCTGTTTTTT	CSVRQGASTGELFF
TRBV5-1	.	.	TRBJ2-1	TGCGCCAGCAGCTCCGGGTGGAGTAGCGGCTCCTACAATGAGCAGTTCTTC	CASSSGWSSGSYNEQFF
TRBV6-5	.	.	TRBJ1-1	TGTGCCAGCAGTTACACTAACATTGGGTTGAACACTGAAGCTTTCTTT	CASSYTNIGLNTEAFF
TRBV6-5	TRBD1	.	TRBJ2-3	TGTGCCAGCAGTCCGGGACAGTTTAGGACAGATACGCAGTATTTT	CASSPGQFRTDTQYF
TRBV9	.	.	TRBJ2-7	TGTGCCAGCAGCGTAGCCTACGCCTCTACCTACGAGCAGTACTTC	CASSVAYASTYEQYF
TRBV5-1	TRBD2	.	TRBJ2-2	TGCGCCAGCAGCTTGGGACTAGCGACTAACACCGGGGAGCTGTTTTTT	CASSLGLATNTGELFF
TRBV5-6	.	.	TRBJ2-7	TGTGCCAGCAGCGTCGGGACTTATCCTCGACACGAGCAGTACTTC	CASSVGTYPRHEQYF
TRBV5-4	TRBD2	.	TRBJ2-2	TGTGCCAGCAGCCAACTAGCGGGAGGCCGGACCGGGGAGCTGTTTTTT	CASSQLAGGRTGELFF
TRBV5-4	.	.	TRBJ2-2	TGTGCCAGCACCTTCAGGGGAACCGGGGAGCTGTTTTTT	CASTFRGTGELFF
TRBV28	.	.	TRBJ1-3	TGTGCCAGCAGTTCACCCTCTACCTCTGGAAACACCATATATTTT	CASSSPSTSGNTIYF
TRBV6-1	TRBD1	.	TRBJ1-5	TGTGCCAGCAGTGAAGCGCGGGGACAGACCTCGCATTTT	CASSEARGQTSHF
TRBV2	TRBD2	.	TRBJ2-1	TGTGCCAGCAGTGTCCGGACTAGCGGGGCCTACAATGAGCAGTTCTTC	CASSVRTSGAYNEQFF
TRBV5-4	TRBD1	.	TRBJ1-2	TGTGCCAGCAGCTTGCTTTCAGGGGGCTTAGATGGCTACACCTTC	CASSLLSGGLDGYTF
TRBV5-1	TRBD1	.	TRBJ2-1	TGCGCCAGCAGTACTCGGACAGGGGACAATGAGCAGTTCTTC	CASSTRTGDNEQFF
TRBV19	.	.	TRBJ1-6	TGTGCCAGTAGCGACAGAGACTCACCCCTCCACTTT	CASSDRDSPLHF
TRBV3-1/TRBV3-2	.	.	TRBJ1-2	TGTGCCAGCAGCCAAGATTGGGAGGGGAGCGGTGGCTACACCTTC	CASSQDWEGSGGYTF
TRBV19	.	.	TRBJ1-6	TGTGCCAGTACCACAGGACAGTATTCACCCCTCCACTTT	CASTTGQYSPLHF
TRBV19	.	.	TRBJ1-2	TGTGCCAGTAGTATTCCGCGGGGATTGGATTACCTAGCTAACTATGGCTACACCTTC	CASSIPRGLDYLANYGYTF
TRBV6-6	TRBD1	.	TRBJ1-3	TGTGCCAGCAGTCCTGGACAGGGAGTCGCCGGATTTGGAAACACCATATATTTT	CASSPGQGVAGFGNTIYF
TRBV19	.	.	TRBJ2-7	TGTGCCAGTAGTATAGGCGGGGCCGAGCAGTACTTC	CASSIGGAEQYF
TRBV6-1	TRBD2	.	TRBJ2-5	TGTGCCAGCAGTGAAAGGTCTAGCGGGAGGGCCAGGGCATGGGAGACCCAGTACTTC	CASSERSSGRARAWETQYF
TRBV3-1/TRBV3-2	.	.	TRBJ2-5	TGTGCCAGCAGCCCCCCGCTAGCGTTGAGAGAGACCCAGTACTTC	CASSPPLALRETQYF
TRBV7-6	TRBD1	.	TRBJ2-1	TGTGCCAGCAGCTCGCCCCGGGACAGTAGCAATGAGCAGTTCTTC	CASSSPRDSSNEQFF
TRBV2	.	.	TRBJ2-1	TGTGCCAGCAGTGACTGGGGGGGCGCCTACAATGAGCAGTTCTTC	CASSDWGGAYNEQFF
TRBV7-2	.	.	TRBJ2-1	TGTGCCAGCAGCTTTGGGCAGGGAAGGTGGAATGAGCAGTTCTTC	CASSFGQGRWNEQFF
TRBV6-5	TRBD1	.	TRBJ1-5	TGTGCCAGCAGATCACAGGGGGCGCTGATTCAGCCCCAGCATTTT	CASRSQGALIQPQHF
TRBV15	TRBD2	.	TRBJ2-1	TGTGCCACCAGCAGAGATCGGACTAGCGGCTACAATGAGCAGTTCTTC	CATSRDRTSGYNEQFF
TRBV4-1	.	once	TRBJ2-7	TGCGCCAGCAGCCAAGCACAGTACCGATACGAGCAGTACTTC	CASSQAQYRYEQYF
TRBV5-6	TRBD1	few	TRBJ2-2	TGTGCCAGCAGCTTACAGGGACAGTTAAACACCGGGGAGCTGTTTTTT	CASSLQGQLNTGELFF
TRBV2	TRBD1	.	TRBJ2-4	TGTGCCAGCAGTGACAGGGGGCAAGCCAAAAACATTCAGTACTTC	CASSDRGQAKNIQYF
TRBV5-6	.	.	TRBJ2-5	TGTGCCAGCAGCCCCGGGACTCCGCAAGAGACCCAGTACTTC	CASSPGTPQETQYF
TRBV19	TRBD1	once	TRBJ1-5	TGTGCCAGTAGTATTTTAGGGGACAGCGGCAATCAGCCCCAGCATTTT	CASSILGDSGNQPQHF
TRBV5-1	.	.	TRBJ1-2	TGCGCCAGCAGCTTGGATCTGACAGCCACAAGGGGCTACACCTTC	CASSLDLTATRGYTF
TRBV27	TRBD2	.	TRBJ2-3	TGTGCCAGCAGCACTAGCGGGAGGGGGATGGGGCAGTATTTT	CASSTSGRGMGQYF
TRBV27	TRBD2	.	TRBJ2-7	TGTGCCAGCAGTTTAAAGGCAGGGAGGGTCCAGGGCTACGAGCAGTACTTC	CASSLKAGRVQGYEQYF
TRBV5-4	.	.	TRBJ2-7	TGTGCCAGCAGCTTGGAACAGGTCTCCTACGAGCAGTACTTC	CASSLEQVSYEQYF
TRBV29-1	.	.	TRBJ2-4	TGCAGCGTTGCCCAATCAACCGGGGGTAAGGGCATTCAGTACTTC	CSVAQSTGGKGIQYF
TRBV18	.	.	TRBJ2-7	TGTGCCAGCTCAGGGGGCGCCCCCTACGAGCAGTACTTC	CASSGGAPYEQYF
TRBV18	.	.	TRBJ2-4	TGTGCCAGCTCACCACAGGCAGGGCCAAACATTCAGTACTTC	CASSPQAGPNIQYF